These 8 T cell receptor beta chains were all obtained from the same sample, sequenced in a study of identical twins. TCRdb re-derived calls from the 5' RACE reads in MiXCR, one entry per CDR3 protein. The table shows about 210,000 distinct CDR3 sequences, with approximately 9% occurring only once. Sequencing was performed on memory (CD45RO+) T cells sorted from blood. All receptors come from a woman under 30 in good health.

In this sample, this clonotype turned up many times. The V gene is TRBV7-8, the J gene TRBJ2-5; 11 nucleotides agree with TRBD2. V was pared by 4 bases and J by 5 bases, with 9 bases of the junction left unmatched. Per the germline V gene, CDR1 is SGHVS and CDR2 is FQNEAQ. The CDR3 totals 16 residues. CDR3 sequence reads: CASSSLAGAVGETQYF. The CDR3 DNA sequence: TGTGCCAGCAGCTCACTAGCGGGGGCCGTTGGCGAGACCCAGTACTTC.

This clonotype has just a few counts. The chain is built from TRBV20-1 and TRBJ1-2, with D perhaps matching TRBD1 (5 bases). V lost 4 bases and J 0 bases, leaving 15 bases between the germline ends. Germline loops: CDR1 DFQATT, CDR2 SNEGSKA (reference sequence). The length of the CDR3 is 15 residues. DNA for the CDR3: TGCAGTGCTAACGTTGATGGGGACGCTAACTATGGCTACACCTTC. It codes for CSANVDGDANYGYTF.

There are many counts of this clonotype. The gene calls are TRBV20-1 and TRBJ1-1; 9 bases are a match to TRBD1. This CDR3 comprises 12 residues. The ends lost 5 bases at V and 10 bases at J; junction bases unmatched: 8. Germline V lookup: CDR1 DFQATT, CDR2 SNEGSKA (reference sequence). CDR3 sequence: CSALRDRAVAFF. The CDR3 DNA is TGCAGTGCTCTGCGGGACAGGGCAGTAGCTTTCTTT.

J is TRBJ2-5 and V is TRBV20-1; 10 bases agree with TRBD2. Germline lookup yields CDR1 DFQATT and CDR2 SNEGSKA (reference sequence). After removal of 1 base from V and 2 bases from J, the junction contained 4 bases not matched to a gene. This CDR3 comprises 15 residues. The CDR3 sequence: CSARALAGKQETQYF. The CDR3 DNA is TGCAGTGCTAGAGCACTAGCGGGGAAACAAGAGACCCAGTACTTC.

This clonotype was detected ten times or more. The chain combines TRBV7-2 with TRBJ2-2; D unclear. V was cut by 3 bases and J by 7 bases, with 9 bases left in between. This CDR3 is built from 13 residues. Per germline, CDR1 SGHTA and CDR2 FQGNSA. The CDR3 bases are TGTGCCAGCAGCTTTAGACTCGGCGGGGAGCTGTTTTTT. It encodes CASSFRLGGELFF.

The chain couples TRBV9 to TRBJ2-5; 10 nucleotides line up with TRBD1. After removal of 2 bases from V and 9 bases from J, the junction contained 7 bases not matched to a gene. The CDR3 loop spans 14 amino acids. Per germline, CDR1 SGDLS and CDR2 YYNGEE. DNA of the CDR3: TGTGCCAGCAGCGTCGGGACAGGGGCAAGGGCCCAGTACTTC. Protein sequence: CASSVGTGARAQYF.

This chain joins TRBV20-1 and TRBJ2-5; 7 bases are a match to TRBD2. From germline, CDR1 is DFQATT and CDR2 SNEGSKA (reference sequence). Germline trimming cut 0 bases from V and 5 bases from J; bases unmatched to any gene: 6. This CDR3 is built from 14 residues. The CDR3 nucleotides are TGCAGTGCTAGAGATGGGGGGGACTGGGAGACCCAGTACTTC. Amino acids: CSARDGGDWETQYF.

This clonotype was picked up many times. The chain uses TRBV12-5 and TRBJ2-7; tentatively, D is TRBD2 (5 bases). The CDR3 consists of 17 residues. Trimming removed 4 bases from V and 2 bases from J, with 21 bases in between. Per germline, CDR1 LGHNT and CDR2 FRNRAP. The CDR3 is CASGSTPDGRVAYEQYF. The CDR3 DNA is TGTGCTAGTGGTTCCACCCCTGATGGGAGAGTGGCCTACGAGCAGTACTTC.